The 19 T cell receptor beta chains given below trace back to one sample, sequenced in a study of PD-1 blockade in classical Hodgkin lymphoma. The time point denotes: cycle 4 day 1 (C4D1), after 6 weeks of nivolumab. Brentuximab vedotin exposure varied, and every patient relapsed after autologous stem cell transplantation. The repertoire was sequenced with immunoSEQ multiplex PCR; TCRdb's copy has only in-frame clones and lacks some. The sample includes about 41,000 clones, roughly 69% seen only once; the top ten take approximately 2.5%. Sample: peripheral blood mononuclear cells (PBMCs), taken before the fourth cycle of nivolumab. The receptors come from a human donor with classical Hodgkin lymphoma.

This rearrangement joins TRBV4-1 to TRBJ1-5; no reliable D call. Trimming took 1 base from V and 1 from J, leaving 11 bases between them. CDR3 length: 16 amino acids. Germline loops: CDR1 MGHRA, CDR2 YSYEKL. The CDR3 sequence: CASSQGVGLSNQPQHF. DNA for the CDR3: TGCGCCAGCAGCCAAGGAGTCGGCTTAAGCAATCAGCCCCAGCATTTT.

V usage is TRBV5-6 and J usage is TRBJ2-3; possibly TRBD1 or TRBD2 for D (6 bases each). The CDR3 length is 16 residues. Trimming stripped 1 base from V and 2 bases from J, with 14 bases between. CDR1 and CDR2 from the germline V gene are SGHDT and YYEEEE. In DNA, the CDR3 is TGTGCCAGCAGCTTGAGGGGGGCCCAGATCACAGATACGCAGTATTTT. It specifies CASSLRGAQITDTQYF.

The chain links TRBV14 to TRBJ2-7; D may be TRBD2 (5 bases). CDR3 length: 17 residues. V lost 0 bases, J lost 0 bases, and 15 bases lay in between. Looked up from germline, CDR1 is SGHDN and CDR2 is FVKESK. The CDR3 here is CASSQDMLRVYSYEQYF. The CDR3 region has the DNA TGTGCCAGCAGCCAAGATATGTTGAGGGTTTACTCCTACGAGCAGTACTTC.

This clone was observed a handful of times. The chain couples TRBV7-5 to TRBJ2-3; the DNA was not used to check the table's D call, TRBD1. TRBV7-5 is classified as a pseudogene. The CDR3 runs to 16 residues. The CDR3 region has the DNA TGTGCCAGAAGCCAGCGGACAGCTTCTAGCACAGATACGCAGTATTTT. The encoded protein is CARSQRTASSTDTQYF.

Only a few counts were recorded for this clone. The chain uses TRBV9 and TRBJ2-7, with 8 bases identical to TRBD1. The V gene's germline CDR1 is SGDLS and CDR2 YYNGEE. The CDR3 is 15 amino acids. The V segment lost 2 bases and the J segment 5 bases; nucleotides outside the gene matches: 9. The CDR3 loop is CASSVQDRDIDEQYF. The CDR3 nucleotides read TGTGCCAGCAGCGTCCAGGACAGGGATATTGACGAGCAGTACTTC. Supplemented by reference TRBV9 and TRBJ2-7, the full variable domain reads DSGVTQTPKHLITATGQRVTLRCSPRSGDLSVYWYQQSLDQGLQFLIQYYNGEERAKGNILERFSAQQFPDLHSELNLSSLELGDSALYFCASSVQDRDIDEQYFGPGTRLTVT.

This clone turned up a few times. V gene TRBV19 combines with J gene TRBJ1-4, with TRBD1 identical over 8 bases. V was clipped by 3 bases and J by 6 bases; unmatched bases: 6. The CDR3 is made up of 15 amino acids. Germline CDR1 reads LNHDA; CDR2 reads SQIVND (reference sequence). CDR3 protein: CASSITGGSYEKLFF. CDR3 nucleotides: TGTGCCAGTAGTATCACAGGGGGGAGTTATGAAAAACTGTTTTTT.

The rearrangement uses TRBV5-6 and TRBJ1-1, with D possibly being TRBD1 (5 bases). Germline-derived CDR1 and CDR2 are SGHDT and YYEEEE. This CDR3 has 16 amino acids. V was clipped by 0 bases and J by 5 bases, with 17 bases between them. DNA of the CDR3: TGTGCCAGCAGCTTGGTCGGGCAGACAGAACGGACTGAAGCTTTCTTT. It encodes CASSLVGQTERTEAFF.

V and J are TRBV6-5 and TRBJ2-3; a possible D gene is TRBD2 (6 bases). The V end lost 7 bases, the J end lost 2 bases, and 10 bases lay between the germline ends. The germline V gene has CDR1 MNHEY and CDR2 SVGAGI. The CDR3 is made up of 13 amino acids. In nucleotides, the CDR3 is TGTGCCAGCATTGCGGGGAACACAGATACGCAGTATTTT. Protein product: CASIAGNTDTQYF.

This clone was seen ten or more times. This rearrangement joins TRBV6-1 to TRBJ2-3; the D is unclear. The CDR3 runs to 13 residues. The germline CDR1 and CDR2 sequences are MNHNS and SASEGT. Trimming removed 6 bases at V and 4 bases at J, with 11 bases between. The CDR3 loop is CASSLSRADTQYF. The CDR3 nucleotides are TGTGCCAGCAGCTTGAGCCGGGCAGATACGCAGTATTTT.

This clone was detected only a few times. The CDR3 is CASKAGGVYEQYF. CDR3 coding DNA: TGTGCCAGCAAGGCAGGGGGCGTCTACGAGCAGTACTTC. The chain carries TRBV28 and TRBJ2-7; TRBD1 matches at 8 bases. Germline V gene lookup returns CDR1 MDHEN and CDR2 SYDVKM. V shed 7 bases, J shed 3 bases, and the junction held 5 bases outside the gene matches. CDR3 length equals 13 residues.

J is TRBJ2-2 and V is TRBV7-9, with TRBD2 matching 14 bases. The V and J ends lost 8 bases and 5 bases, in that order; junction bases with no gene match: 4. Germline CDR1 SEHNR, CDR2 FQNEAQ (reference sequence). CDR3 length: 15 residues. CDR3 region: CASYRLAGGTGELFF. CDR3 nucleotide sequence: TGTGCCAGCTATCGACTAGCGGGGGGGACCGGGGAGCTGTTTTTT.

The chain uses TRBV11-2 and TRBJ1-1; 7 positions agree with TRBD1. The CDR3 runs 17 residues. Per the germline V gene, CDR1 is SGHAT and CDR2 is FQNNGV. Trimming removed 6 bases from V and 3 bases from J; junction bases left unmatched: 16. CDR3 sequence reads: CASRSRQGGKEDTEAFF. The CDR3 DNA sequence: TGTGCCAGCAGGAGTCGACAGGGTGGTAAGGAGGACACTGAAGCTTTCTTT.

The gene calls are TRBV19 and TRBJ2-7; the D gene is possibly TRBD2 (7 bases). Germline lookup yields CDR1 LNHDA and CDR2 SQIVND (reference sequence). The CDR3 totals 16 residues. Trimming shortened V by 4 bases and J by 2 bases, and 18 bases separated the two germline ends. CDR3 loop: CASSTPRGGATYEQYF. The CDR3 DNA follows: TGTGCCAGTAGTACTCCGAGGGGGGGGGCGACCTACGAGCAGTACTTC.

V usage is TRBV5-1 and J usage is TRBJ1-1; 8 bases line up with TRBD1. From germline, CDR1 is SGHRS and CDR2 YFSETQ. CDR3 size: 14 residues. J lost 7 bases, V lost 4 bases, and 9 bases had no gene match. The CDR3 loop reads CASSPQGGFSEAFF. The CDR3 DNA reads TGCGCCAGCAGCCCACAGGGGGGGTTCAGTGAAGCTTTCTTT.

V and J are TRBV7-9 and TRBJ1-1; possible D gene TRBD1, 5 bases. There are 11 residues in the CDR3. Looked up from germline, CDR1 is SEHNR and CDR2 is FQNEAQ (reference sequence). The V gene lost 5 bases and the J gene lost 11 bases, with 12 bases spanning the gap. This chain's CDR3 is CASSPGSRAFF. CDR3 DNA sequence: TGTGCCAGCAGCCCAGGGTCGAGGGCTTTCTTT.

The chain employs TRBV7-9 and TRBJ2-3, with 10 bases identical to TRBD2. The germline CDR1 and CDR2 sequences are SEHNR and FQNEAQ (reference sequence). This CDR3 comprises 14 residues. Germline trimming cut 5 bases from V and 6 bases from J; bases unmatched to any gene: 5. The CDR3: CASSTLAGQDTQYF. The CDR3 nucleotides read TGTGCCAGCAGCACACTAGCGGGGCAGGATACGCAGTATTTT.

The CDR3 loop reads CATEAGFEQYF. For the CDR3, the DNA is TGTGCCACCGAGGCTGGGTTCGAGCAGTACTTC. The chain is built from TRBV6-5 and TRBJ2-7; no clear D gene. Trimming shortened V by 10 bases and J by 6 bases, and 13 bases separated the two germline ends. CDR3 length: 11 residues. Germline V gene sequence: CDR1 MNHEY, CDR2 SVGAGI.

This rearrangement joins TRBV10-1 to TRBJ1-1; 11 bases fit TRBD1. After removal of 8 bases from V and 2 bases from J, the junction contained 16 bases not matched to a gene. From germline, CDR1 is WNHNN and CDR2 SYGVQD (reference sequence). The CDR3 is made up of 18 amino acids. The CDR3 loop reads CASSGWDRGSPGNTEAFF. The CDR3 nucleotides read TGCGCCAGCTCGGGGTGGGACAGGGGGTCCCCCGGCAACACTGAAGCTTTCTTT.

V gene TRBV27 combines with J gene TRBJ1-5; unclear D gene. Germline V gene lookup returns CDR1 MNHEY and CDR2 SMNVEV (reference sequence). Deletions cut 5 bases from V and 5 bases from J, with 13 bases between. The CDR3 length is 14 residues. The CDR3 DNA is TGTGCCAGCAGTAACCTCGGTCAGCATCAGCCCCAGCATTTT. Translation gives CASSNLGQHQPQHF.